This T cell receptor beta chain came from a study of blood T cell repertoires in COVID-19. Background on the study: T cells, B-cell-depleted T cells, or PBMCs supplied cDNA or gDNA.

Original data processing: How many nucleated cells were present was estimated from reference gene primer amplification. The protocol was immunoSEQ multiplex PCR, while the TCRdb copy is restricted to in-frame clones and leaves out a portion. V and J calls and clone size follow that table, whereas D and trimming were derived from the DNA. The data show 150,000 or so clones, about 80% seen once. Looked up from germline, CDR1 is LNHNV and CDR2 is YYDKDF (reference sequence). V gave up 0 bases and J gave up 3 bases, with 12 bases separating them. CDR3 size: 15 residues. The sample was peripheral blood. This TCR came from a woman aged 70-85 years with acute or convalescent COVID-19. The genes are TRBV15 and TRBJ2-7, with D uncertain. The CDR3 DNA is TGTGCCACCAGCAGAGATCTTGGCGGCTACTACGAGCAGTACTTC. This codes for CATSRDLGGYYEQYF.